The clone carrying this T cell receptor (beta chain) has only a few counts. Antigen specificity is unknown. This entry belongs to a study of response to subunit inactivated influenza vaccine. Study-wide points: The authors proposed limited new T cell recruitment per seasonal influenza vaccination.

Each CDR3 protein gets one entry after TCRdb re-called the RT-PCR reads with MiXCR. The table has over 750,000 distinct CDR3 sequences, 21% seen once. V shed 1 base and J 7 bases; nucleotides not matched to a gene: 7. CDR3 length equals 15 residues. CDR1 and CDR2 (germline): SGHDN, FVKESK. The receptor was isolated from a man aged 45-65 years who received an inactivated influenza vaccine. This chain connects TRBV14 to TRBJ1-2; 9 bases are a match to TRBD1. Here the sequenced sample was PBMCs from blood, taken 5 to 6 days after vaccination. The CDR3 protein is CASSQGTGDRAGYTF. DNA for the CDR3: TGTGCCAGCAGCCAAGGAACCGGGGACAGGGCTGGCTACACCTTC.